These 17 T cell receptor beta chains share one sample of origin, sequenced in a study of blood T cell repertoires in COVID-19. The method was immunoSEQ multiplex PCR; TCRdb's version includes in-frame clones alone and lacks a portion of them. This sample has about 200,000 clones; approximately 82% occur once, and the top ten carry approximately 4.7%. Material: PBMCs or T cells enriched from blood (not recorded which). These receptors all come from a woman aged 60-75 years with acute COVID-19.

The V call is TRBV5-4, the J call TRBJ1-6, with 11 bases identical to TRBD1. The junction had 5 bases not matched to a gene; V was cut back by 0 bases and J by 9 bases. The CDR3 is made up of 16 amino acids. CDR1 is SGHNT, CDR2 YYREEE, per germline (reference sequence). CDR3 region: CASSLGTGGLGSPLHF. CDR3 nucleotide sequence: TGTGCCAGCAGCTTGGGGACAGGGGGCTTAGGTTCACCCCTCCACTTT.

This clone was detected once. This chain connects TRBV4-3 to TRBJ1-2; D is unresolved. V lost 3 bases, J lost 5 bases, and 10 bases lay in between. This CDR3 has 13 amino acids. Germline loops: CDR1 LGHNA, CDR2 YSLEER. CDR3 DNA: TGCGCCAGCAGCCAGACCGGGTGGTATGGCTACACCTTC. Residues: CASSQTGWYGYTF.

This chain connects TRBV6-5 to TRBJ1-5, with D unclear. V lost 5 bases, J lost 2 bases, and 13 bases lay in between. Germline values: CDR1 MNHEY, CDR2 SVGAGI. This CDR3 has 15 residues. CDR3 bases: TGTGCCAGCAGTACGGGAGGAGAAGGCAATCAGCCCCAGCATTTT. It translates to CASSTGGEGNQPQHF.

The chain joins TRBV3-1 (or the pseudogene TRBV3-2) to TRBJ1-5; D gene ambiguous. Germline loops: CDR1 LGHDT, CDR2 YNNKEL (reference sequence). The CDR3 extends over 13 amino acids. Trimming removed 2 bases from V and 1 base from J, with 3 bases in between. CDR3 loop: CASSQQSNQPQHF. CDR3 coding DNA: TGTGCCAGCAGCCAACAAAGCAATCAGCCCCAGCATTTT.

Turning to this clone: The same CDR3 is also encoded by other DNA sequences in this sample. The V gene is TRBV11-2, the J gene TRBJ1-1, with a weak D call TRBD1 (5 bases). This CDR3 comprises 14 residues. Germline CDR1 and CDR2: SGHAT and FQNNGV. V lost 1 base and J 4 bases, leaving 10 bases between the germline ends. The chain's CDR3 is CASSLAGGGTEAFF. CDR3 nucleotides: TGTGCCAGCAGCTTAGCCGGGGGAGGCACTGAAGCTTTCTTT.

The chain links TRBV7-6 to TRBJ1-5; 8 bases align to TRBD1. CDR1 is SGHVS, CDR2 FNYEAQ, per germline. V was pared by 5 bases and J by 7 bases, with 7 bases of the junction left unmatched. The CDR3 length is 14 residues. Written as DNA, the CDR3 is TGTGCCAGCAGCCCAGACAGGGGAGGCCAGCCCCAGCATTTT. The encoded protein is CASSPDRGGQPQHF. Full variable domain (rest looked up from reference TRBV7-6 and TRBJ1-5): GAGVSQSPRYKVTKRGQDVALRCDPISGHVSLYWYRQALGQGPEFLTYFNYEAQQDKSGLPNDRFSAERPEGSISTLTIQRTEQRDSAMYRCASSPDRGGQPQHFGDGTRLSIL.

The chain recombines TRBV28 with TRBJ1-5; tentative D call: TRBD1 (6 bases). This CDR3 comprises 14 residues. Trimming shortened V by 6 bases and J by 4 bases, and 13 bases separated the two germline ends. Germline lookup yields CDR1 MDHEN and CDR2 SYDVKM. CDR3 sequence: CASSTGYENQPQHF. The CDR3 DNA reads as TGTGCCAGCAGCACAGGGTACGAGAATCAGCCCCAGCATTTT.

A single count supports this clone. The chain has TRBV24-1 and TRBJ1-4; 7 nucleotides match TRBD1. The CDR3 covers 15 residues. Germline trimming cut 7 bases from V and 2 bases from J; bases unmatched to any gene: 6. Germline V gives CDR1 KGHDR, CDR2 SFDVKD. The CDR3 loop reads CATREAGGTNEKLFF. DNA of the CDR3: TGTGCCACCAGAGAAGCAGGGGGTACTAATGAAAAACTGTTTTTT.

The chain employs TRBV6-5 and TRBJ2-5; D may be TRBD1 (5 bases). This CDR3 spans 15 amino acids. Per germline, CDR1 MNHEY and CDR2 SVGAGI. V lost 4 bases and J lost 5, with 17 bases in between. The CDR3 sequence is CASSFQGLSWETQYF. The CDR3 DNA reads TGTGCCAGCAGTTTTCAGGGTCTATCGTGGGAGACCCAGTACTTC.

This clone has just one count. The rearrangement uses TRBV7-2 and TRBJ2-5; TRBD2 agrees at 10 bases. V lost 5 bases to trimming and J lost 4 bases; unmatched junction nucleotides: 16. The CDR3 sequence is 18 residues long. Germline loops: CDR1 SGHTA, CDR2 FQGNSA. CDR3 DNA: TGTGCCAGCAGCGCCAGGGGGTCCCCTAGCGGGAGCCCAGAGACCCAGTACTTC. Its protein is CASSARGSPSGSPETQYF. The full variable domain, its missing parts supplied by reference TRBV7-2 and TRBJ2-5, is GAGVSQSPSNKVTEKGKDVELRCDPISGHTALYWYRQSLGQGLEFLIYFQGNSAPDKSGLPSDRFSAERTGGSVSTLTIQRTQQEDSAVYLCASSARGSPSGSPETQYFGPGTRLLVL.

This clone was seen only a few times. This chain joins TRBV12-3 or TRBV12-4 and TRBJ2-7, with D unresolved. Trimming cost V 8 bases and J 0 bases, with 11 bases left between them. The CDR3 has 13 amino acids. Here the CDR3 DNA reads TGTGCCAGCTCAATCCTAACCTCCTACGAGCAGTACTTC. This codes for CASSILTSYEQYF.

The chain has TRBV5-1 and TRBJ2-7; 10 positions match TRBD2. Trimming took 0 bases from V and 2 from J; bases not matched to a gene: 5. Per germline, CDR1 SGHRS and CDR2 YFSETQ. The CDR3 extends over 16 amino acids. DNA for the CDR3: TGCGCCAGCAGCTTGGATCGGACTAGCGGTACCTACGAGCAGTACTTC. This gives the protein CASSLDRTSGTYEQYF. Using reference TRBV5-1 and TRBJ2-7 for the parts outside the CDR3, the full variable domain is KAGVTQTPRYLIKTRGQQVTLSCSPISGHRSVSWYQQTPGQGLQFLFEYFSETQRNKGNFPGRFSGRQFSNSRSEMNVSTLELGDSALYLCASSLDRTSGTYEQYFGPGTRLTVT.

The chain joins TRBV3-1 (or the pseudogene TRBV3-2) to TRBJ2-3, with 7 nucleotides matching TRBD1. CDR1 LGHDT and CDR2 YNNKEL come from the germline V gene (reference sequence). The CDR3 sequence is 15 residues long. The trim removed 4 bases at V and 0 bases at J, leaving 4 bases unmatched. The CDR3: CASSPRQGSTDTQYF. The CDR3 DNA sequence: TGTGCCAGCAGCCCTCGACAGGGAAGCACAGATACGCAGTATTTT.

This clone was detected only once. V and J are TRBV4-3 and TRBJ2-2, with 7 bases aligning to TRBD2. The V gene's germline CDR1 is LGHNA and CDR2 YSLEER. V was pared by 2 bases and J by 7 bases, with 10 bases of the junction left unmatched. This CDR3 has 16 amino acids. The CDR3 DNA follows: TGCGCCAGCAGCCAACCCCCCTGGGGAGGGGTCGGGGAGCTGTTTTTT. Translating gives CASSQPPWGGVGELFF.

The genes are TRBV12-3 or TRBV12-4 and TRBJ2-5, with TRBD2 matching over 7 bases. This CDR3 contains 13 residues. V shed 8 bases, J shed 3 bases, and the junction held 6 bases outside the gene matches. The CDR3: CASSLRGEETQYF. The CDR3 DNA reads TGTGCCAGCTCCCTCCGGGGGGAAGAGACCCAGTACTTC.

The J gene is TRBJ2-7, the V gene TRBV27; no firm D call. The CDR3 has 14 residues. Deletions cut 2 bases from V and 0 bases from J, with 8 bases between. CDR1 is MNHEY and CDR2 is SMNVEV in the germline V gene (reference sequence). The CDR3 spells CASSLNTDSYEQYV. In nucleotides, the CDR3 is TGTGCCAGCAGTTTAAACACAGACTCCTACGAGCAGTACGTC.

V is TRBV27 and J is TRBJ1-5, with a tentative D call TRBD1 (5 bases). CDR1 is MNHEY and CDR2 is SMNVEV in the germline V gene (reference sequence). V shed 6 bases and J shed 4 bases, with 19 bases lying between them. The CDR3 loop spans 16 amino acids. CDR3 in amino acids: CASRGGGMPGNQPQHF. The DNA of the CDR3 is TGTGCCAGCAGAGGTGGGGGGATGCCCGGTAATCAGCCCCAGCATTTT.